These 25 T cell receptor beta chains were all obtained from the same sample, sequenced in a study of blood T cell repertoires in COVID-19 (TCRdb year 2020). The library was made by the immunoSEQ multiplex PCR assay. TCRdb took over this immuneACCESS table, retaining in-frame rearrangements with V and J assigned. Such tables are incomplete; in checked studies, under half of the missing clones stem from an unresolved V gene, and the remainder is unexplained. Recorded for this sample are a few hundred thousand clones; 86% of them occurred a single time. The top ten clonotypes cover about 3% of the sample. Sequencing input: peripheral blood. The source is a woman younger than 45 with active or convalescent COVID-19.

The genes are TRBV6-6 and TRBJ2-7; D not resolved. Germline V gives CDR1 MNHNY, CDR2 SVGAGI (reference sequence). The germline V and J ends were trimmed by 6 bases and 3 bases, with 18 bases remaining between them. The length of the CDR3 is 15 residues. The CDR3 bases are TGTGCCAGCAGGGGCTGGATACCAGGATACTACGAGCAGTACTTC. Translated: CASRGWIPGYYEQYF.

The chain is built from TRBV4-3 and TRBJ1-2, with 7 bases matching TRBD1. The V segment lost 0 bases and the J segment 5 bases; nucleotides outside the gene matches: 6. There are 15 residues in the CDR3. Germline assignment: CDR1 LGHNA and CDR2 YSLEER. The CDR3 bases are TGCGCCAGCAGCCAAGATCGGTCAGGGGGGTATGGCTACACCTTC. This gives the protein CASSQDRSGGYGYTF.

V and J are TRBV6-5 and TRBJ1-1, with TRBD1 identical over 7 bases. Looked up from germline, CDR1 is MNHEY and CDR2 is SVGAGI. Trimming at V came to 2 bases and at J to 5 bases, leaving 5 bases not matched to a gene. This CDR3 has 14 residues. CDR3 in amino acids: CASSYRRGDTEAFF. CDR3 nucleotides: TGTGCCAGCAGTTACCGCAGGGGGGATACTGAAGCTTTCTTT.

This clone came up once. The V gene is TRBV15, the J gene TRBJ1-2, with TRBD1 matching 8 bases. V was pared by 5 bases and J by 4 bases, with 3 bases of the junction left unmatched. Per germline, CDR1 LNHNV and CDR2 YYDKDF (reference sequence). CDR3 size: 13 residues. CDR3: CATSGRGPYGYTF. The CDR3 coding sequence is TGTGCCACCAGCGGCAGGGGGCCCTATGGCTACACCTTC.

This clone showed up just once. The chain employs TRBV7-2 and TRBJ1-2; maybe TRBD1 (6 bases). Germline assignment: CDR1 SGHTA and CDR2 FQGNSA. The CDR3 covers 16 residues. V shed 5 bases and J shed 5 bases, with 21 bases lying between them. CDR3 sequence reads: CASSPQGPAAQYGYTF. CDR3 bases: TGTGCCAGCAGCCCCCAGGGGCCAGCGGCCCAATATGGCTACACCTTC. The variable domain in full, completed from reference TRBV7-2 and TRBJ1-2, reads GAGVSQSPSNKVTEKGKDVELRCDPISGHTALYWYRQSLGQGLEFLIYFQGNSAPDKSGLPSDRFSAERTGGSVSTLTIQRTQQEDSAVYLCASSPQGPAAQYGYTFGSGTRLTVV.

This clone was seen a single time. An end of the junction differs from the germline gene, which may be a read error. This chain joins TRBV7-7 and TRBJ2-5; D is undetermined. Germline V CDR1 and CDR2: SSHAT, FNYEAQ (reference sequence). The CDR3 loop spans 14 amino acids. CDR3 sequence: CASSLGGLGETQYF. Written as DNA, the CDR3 is TGTGCTAGCAGCTTAGGCGGCCTCGGGGAGACCCAGTACTTC.

The chain couples TRBV7-2 to TRBJ1-2; tentatively, D is TRBD1 (6 bases). Trimming took 8 bases from V and 4 from J, leaving 14 bases between them. The CDR3 covers 13 residues. Germline V gene sequence: CDR1 SGHTA, CDR2 FQGNSA. CDR3 in amino acids: CASGEGDTYGYTF. Written as DNA, the CDR3 is TGTGCCAGCGGAGAGGGGGACACCTATGGCTACACCTTC. The variable domain in full, with the rest retrieved from reference TRBV7-2 and TRBJ1-2, is GAGVSQSPSNKVTEKGKDVELRCDPISGHTALYWYRQSLGQGLEFLIYFQGNSAPDKSGLPSDRFSAERTGGSVSTLTIQRTQQEDSAVYLCASGEGDTYGYTFGSGTRLTVV.

The chain employs TRBV19 and TRBJ1-2, with TRBD1 matching 8 bases. Per the germline V gene, CDR1 is LNHDA and CDR2 is SQIVND (reference sequence). V was pared by 3 bases and J by 3 bases, with 3 bases of the junction left unmatched. The CDR3 is 14 residues long. The CDR3 DNA reads as TGTGCCAGTAGTATGACAGGGGTCCACTATGGCTACACCTTC. This codes for CASSMTGVHYGYTF.

This clone showed up just once. The chain employs TRBV18 and TRBJ1-6; TRBD1 aligns across 8 bases. V shed 4 bases, J shed 12 bases, and the junction held 14 bases outside the gene matches. This CDR3 has 16 amino acids. Germline V lookup: CDR1 KGHSH, CDR2 LQKENI. The CDR3 sequence is CASSQGQGGSEGPLHF. CDR3 nucleotides: TGTGCCAGCTCACAAGGACAGGGTGGGTCGGAAGGACCCCTCCACTTT.

The chain joins TRBV4-3 to TRBJ1-2, with no clear D. Germline CDR1 LGHNA, CDR2 YSLEER. There are 15 residues in the CDR3. Trimming cost V 0 bases and J 0 bases, with 8 bases left between them. The CDR3 spells CASSQDSGPNYGYTF. CDR3 in DNA: TGCGCCAGCAGCCAAGACTCAGGCCCTAACTATGGCTACACCTTC.

In this sample, this clone turned up once. One junction end disagrees with the germline gene, perhaps due to a read error. The gene calls are TRBV27 and TRBJ2-3; D perhaps matches TRBD1 (6 bases). CDR3 length: 12 amino acids. Germline CDR1 MNHEY, CDR2 SMNVEV (reference sequence). The CDR3 DNA reads as TGTGCCAGCAGTTCCAGGGGTTTAGGACCGGTGTTT. Encoded protein: CASSSRGLGPVF.

The CDR3 here is CASSVGGRGALGGEQFF. In nucleotides, the CDR3 is TGTGCCAGCAGCGTAGGAGGGCGGGGGGCCCTCGGTGGAGAGCAGTTCTTC. The chain recombines TRBV9 with TRBJ2-1, with 8 bases fitting TRBD2. The germline V gene encodes CDR1 SGDLS and CDR2 YYNGEE. V trimming: 0 bases; J trimming: 10 bases; junction bases outside the gene matches: 15. The CDR3 runs to 17 residues.

The chain links TRBV6-5 to TRBJ1-1; tentative D call: TRBD1 (6 bases). In germline, CDR1 is MNHEY, CDR2 SVGAGI. V was cut by 11 bases and J by 0 bases, with 13 bases left in between. The CDR3 runs to 13 residues. Written as DNA, the CDR3 is TGTGCCTCCGGACAGTCGCTGAACACTGAAGCTTTCTTT. This encodes CASGQSLNTEAFF.

The J gene is TRBJ1-2, the V gene TRBV28; 7 bases fit TRBD1. This CDR3 has 14 residues. The V gene's germline CDR1 is MDHEN and CDR2 SYDVKM. V shed 6 bases and J 0 bases; nucleotides not matched to a gene: 4. CDR3 DNA sequence: TGTGCCAGCAGAAGGGGGACAGCTAACTATGGCTACACCTTC. This translates into CASRRGTANYGYTF.

The chain couples TRBV5-4 to TRBJ1-6; D is uncertain. Trimming left V 4 bases short and J 7 bases short, with 18 bases between. In germline, CDR1 is SGHNT, CDR2 YYREEE (reference sequence). This CDR3 has 16 amino acids. CDR3 in DNA: TGTGCCAGCAGCCTCTCCTCAAATGCAGTGAATTCACCCCTCCACTTT. Protein: CASSLSSNAVNSPLHF.

J is TRBJ1-5 and V is TRBV7-9, with D perhaps matching TRBD1 (6 bases). CDR3 length: 17 amino acids. With 5 bases removed from V and 0 bases from J, the gap between germline ends came to 17 bases. Germline V gives CDR1 SEHNR, CDR2 FQNEAQ (reference sequence). The CDR3 DNA reads as TGTGCCAGCAGCCACCCTCCCGGACAGAATAGCAATCAGCCCCAGCATTTT. Its protein is CASSHPPGQNSNQPQHF.

The chain couples TRBV7-2 to TRBJ1-2; 10 bases are a match to TRBD1. This CDR3 comprises 17 residues. Looked up from germline, CDR1 is SGHTA and CDR2 is FQGNSA. V shed 5 bases and J 4 bases; nucleotides not matched to a gene: 13. The DNA of the CDR3 is TGTGCCAGCAGCGAACGACCGGGACAGGGGACCTTCTATGGCTACACCTTC. Amino acids: CASSERPGQGTFYGYTF.

The sample holds one count of this clone. The V and J genes are TRBV11-2 and TRBJ1-6; 7 bases are shared with TRBD1. The junction had 9 bases not matched to a gene; V was cut back by 5 bases and J by 17 bases. Per the germline V gene, CDR1 is SGHAT and CDR2 is FQNNGV. CDR3 length: 12 residues. This chain's CDR3 is CASSQNRGRFHF. For the CDR3, the DNA is TGTGCCAGCAGCCAAAACAGGGGCCGATTCCACTTT.

This clone was detected only once. The junction departs from the called germline gene at one end, perhaps through a read error. This sequence joins TRBV5-6 and TRBJ1-3; 7 bases are a match to TRBD1. The CDR3 is 15 amino acids. The germline CDR1 and CDR2 sequences are SGHDT and YYEEEE. The CDR3 loop is CASSLLDRDGDTIYF. The CDR3 coding sequence is TGTGCCAGCAGCTTACTTGACAGGGATGGAGACACCATATATTTT.

This clone was recorded only once. The rearrangement links TRBV9 to TRBJ1-2, with D perhaps matching TRBD1 (5 bases). The V gene's germline CDR1 is SGDLS and CDR2 YYNGEE. V gave up 0 bases and J gave up 4 bases, with 10 bases separating them. CDR3 length: 14 amino acids. The CDR3 DNA reads TGTGCCAGCAGCGTAGAAAGGGGAGGCTATGGCTACACCTTC. Translated: CASSVERGGYGYTF. The whole variable domain, remainder taken from reference TRBV9 and TRBJ1-2, is DSGVTQTPKHLITATGQRVTLRCSPRSGDLSVYWYQQSLDQGLQFLIQYYNGEERAKGNILERFSAQQFPDLHSELNLSSLELGDSALYFCASSVERGGYGYTFGSGTRLTVV.

This sequence joins TRBV6-5 and TRBJ2-5, with 7 bases aligning to TRBD1. The germline V gene has CDR1 MNHEY and CDR2 SVGAGI. V lost 6 bases and J lost 4; bases outside the gene matches: 5. This CDR3 has 13 amino acids. The CDR3 nucleotides are TGTGCCAGCAGGATACGGGACAGAGAGACCCAGTACTTC. Translating gives CASRIRDRETQYF.

The V gene is TRBV25-1, the J gene TRBJ1-3; D uncertain. Looked up from germline, CDR1 is MGHDK and CDR2 is SYGVNS. V dropped 1 base and J dropped 2 bases, with 9 bases sitting between them. The CDR3 spans 15 residues. CDR3: CASSELAGTGNTIYF. The CDR3, as DNA: TGTGCCAGCAGTGAATTGGCGGGAACTGGAAACACCATATATTTT.

A single count supports this clone. The genes are TRBV7-3 and TRBJ2-1; 10 bases align to TRBD2. The junction had 10 bases not matched to a gene; V was cut back by 8 bases and J by 9 bases. This CDR3 region has 14 residues. In germline, CDR1 is SGHTA, CDR2 FQGTGA. CDR3 sequence (DNA): TGTGCCAGCGTAGAGCGGGGGGGCTTTGGTGAGCAGTTCTTC. As protein: CASVERGGFGEQFF.

V gene TRBV9 combines with J gene TRBJ2-3; the match to TRBD2 covers 12 bases. V was pared by 4 bases and J by 6 bases, with 9 bases of the junction left unmatched. The CDR3 extends over 16 amino acids. The germline V gene encodes CDR1 SGDLS and CDR2 YYNGEE. The CDR3 sequence is CASSPRGGTSGDTQYF. Written as DNA, the CDR3 is TGTGCCAGCAGCCCGAGAGGGGGGACTAGCGGGGATACGCAGTATTTT.

The chain carries TRBV12-3 or TRBV12-4 and TRBJ2-1; 7 bases fit TRBD1. The trim removed 4 bases at V and 9 bases at J, leaving 6 bases unmatched. This CDR3 has 13 amino acids. CDR3 residues: CASSYDRVSEQFF. CDR3 DNA sequence: TGTGCCAGCAGTTATGACAGGGTTAGTGAGCAGTTCTTC.